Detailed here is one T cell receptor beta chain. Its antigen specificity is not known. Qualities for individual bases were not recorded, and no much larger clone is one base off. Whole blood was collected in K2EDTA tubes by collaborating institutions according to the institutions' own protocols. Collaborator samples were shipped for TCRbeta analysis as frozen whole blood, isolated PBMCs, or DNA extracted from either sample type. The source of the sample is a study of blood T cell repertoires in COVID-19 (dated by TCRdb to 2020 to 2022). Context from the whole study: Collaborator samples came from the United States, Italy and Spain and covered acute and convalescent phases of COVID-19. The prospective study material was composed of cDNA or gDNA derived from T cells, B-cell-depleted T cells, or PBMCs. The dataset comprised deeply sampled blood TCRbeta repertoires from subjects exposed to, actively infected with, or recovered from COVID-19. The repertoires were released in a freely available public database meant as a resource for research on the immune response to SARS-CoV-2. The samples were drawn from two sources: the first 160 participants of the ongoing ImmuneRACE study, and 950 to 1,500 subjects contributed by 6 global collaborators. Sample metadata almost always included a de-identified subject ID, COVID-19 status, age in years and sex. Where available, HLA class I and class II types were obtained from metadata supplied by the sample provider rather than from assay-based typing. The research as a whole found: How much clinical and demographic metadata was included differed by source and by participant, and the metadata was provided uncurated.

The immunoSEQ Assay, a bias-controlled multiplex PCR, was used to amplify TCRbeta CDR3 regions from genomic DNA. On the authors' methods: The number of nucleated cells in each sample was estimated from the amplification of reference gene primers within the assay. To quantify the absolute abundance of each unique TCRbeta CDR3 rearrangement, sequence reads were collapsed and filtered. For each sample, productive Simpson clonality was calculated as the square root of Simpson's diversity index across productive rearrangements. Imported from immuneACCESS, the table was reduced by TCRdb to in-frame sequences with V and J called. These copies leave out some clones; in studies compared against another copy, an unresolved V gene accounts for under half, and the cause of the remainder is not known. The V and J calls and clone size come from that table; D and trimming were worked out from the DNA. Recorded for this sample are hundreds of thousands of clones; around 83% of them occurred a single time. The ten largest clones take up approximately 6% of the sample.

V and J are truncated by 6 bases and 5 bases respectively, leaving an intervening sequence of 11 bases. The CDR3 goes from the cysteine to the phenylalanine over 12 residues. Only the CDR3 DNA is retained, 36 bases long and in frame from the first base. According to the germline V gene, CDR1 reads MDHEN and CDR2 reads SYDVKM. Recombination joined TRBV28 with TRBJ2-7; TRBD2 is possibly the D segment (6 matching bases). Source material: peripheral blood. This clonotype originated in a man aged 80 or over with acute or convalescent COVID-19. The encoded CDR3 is CASRLGGDEQYF. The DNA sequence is TGTGCCAGCAGATTAGGCGGGGACGAGCAGTACTTC.